This T cell receptor beta chain emerged from a study of tumor-infiltrating lymphocytes in primary liver carcinoma. Study details: The patients presented with primary liver carcinoma, which was managed through surgical resection.

Germline V CDR1 and CDR2: WNHNN, SYGVQD (reference sequence). This CDR3 is built from 12 residues. V lost 8 bases to trimming and J lost 2 bases, with 6 bases between them. Study results and caveats: Relative to tumor region pairs, the tumor-adjacent and tumor-blood pairs showed overlap that was lower.

The investigators made TCR beta cDNA from about 510 ng total RNA, using a constant-region primer. Modified slightly, ARM-PCR produced TCR beta libraries over three nested multiplex PCR rounds. Rounds one and two of PCR, each of 10 cycles, were primed with TRBV1-TRBV30 forward primers and a C-beta reverse primer. TCRdb processed the multiplex PCR reads anew with MiXCR; each CDR3 protein has one entry. This sample has about 330,000 distinct CDR3 sequences, with 65% found just once. This clonotype has ten or more counts. Antigen: not known. Germline DNA was extracted alongside blood RNA, which was obtained from unsorted whole blood. Those patients suffered from chronic HBV infection and were treatment-naive.

The source material was peripheral blood. The J gene is TRBJ2-2, the V gene TRBV10-1, with D possibly being TRBD1 (6 bases). The sequence came from a middle-aged man with primary liver carcinoma and hepatitis B virus infection. The CDR3 loop reads CASGTNTGELFF. CDR3 in DNA: TGCGCCAGCGGGACAAACACCGGGGAGCTGTTTTTT.